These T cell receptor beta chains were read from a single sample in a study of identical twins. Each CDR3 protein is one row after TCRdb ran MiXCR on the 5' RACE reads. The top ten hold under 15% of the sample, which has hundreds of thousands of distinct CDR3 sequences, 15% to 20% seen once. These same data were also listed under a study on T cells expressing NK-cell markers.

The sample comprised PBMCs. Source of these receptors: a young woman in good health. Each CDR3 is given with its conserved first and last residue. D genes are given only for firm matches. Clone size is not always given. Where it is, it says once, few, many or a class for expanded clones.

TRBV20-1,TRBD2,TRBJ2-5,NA,TGCAGTGCTCAGGACGGGACTAGCGGGGTTGAGACCCAGTACTTC,CSAQDGTSGVETQYF
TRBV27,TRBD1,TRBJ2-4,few,TGTGCCAGCAAGGGGGCTGGGGACCAGTACTTC,CASKGAGDQYF
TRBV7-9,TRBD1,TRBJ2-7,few,TGTGCCAGCGGGACAGGGGGAGCCGAGCAGTACTTC,CASGTGGAEQYF
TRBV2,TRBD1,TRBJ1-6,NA,TGTGCCAGCAGAGTTATGACAGGGAACAATTCACCCCTCCACTTT,CASRVMTGNNSPLHF
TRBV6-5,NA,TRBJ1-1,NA,TGTGCCAGCAGTTACACAATACCAGGGAACACTGAAGCTTTCTTT,CASSYTIPGNTEAFF
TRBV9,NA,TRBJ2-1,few,TGTGCCAGCAGCGATGGACAAAGGACTCCGTCAGGGTACAATGAGCAGTTCTTC,CASSDGQRTPSGYNEQFF
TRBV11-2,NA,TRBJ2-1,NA,TGTGCCAGCAGCTCGGGGCGCGGGCGCCTATACAATGAGCAGTTCTTC,CASSSGRGRLYNEQFF
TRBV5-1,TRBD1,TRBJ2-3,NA,TGCGCCAGCAGCTTGAACAGGGGACACACAGATACGCAGTATTTT,CASSLNRGHTDTQYF
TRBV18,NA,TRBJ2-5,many,TGTGCCAGCAGCCCTAGAGAGACCCAGTACTTC,CASSPRETQYF
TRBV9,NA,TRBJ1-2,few,TGTGCCAGCAGCGTAGATAACGGGATGGGCTATGGCTACACCTTC,CASSVDNGMGYGYTF
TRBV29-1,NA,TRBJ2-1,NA,TGCAGCGTTGACGGCACTAGTCCCATCTTC,CSVDGTSPIF
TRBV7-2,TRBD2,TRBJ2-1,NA,TGTGCCAGCAGCCCAAGGACTAGCTCAACCGGCGGTGAGCAGTTCTTC,CASSPRTSSTGGEQFF
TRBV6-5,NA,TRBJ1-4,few,TGTGCCAGCAGTTATGCCGGCAATGAAAAACTGTTTTTT,CASSYAGNEKLFF
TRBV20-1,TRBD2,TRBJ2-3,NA,TGCAGTGCTAGAGGCCCGCCCAGCGGTCTAACCCGGGGGGGGCAGTATTTT,CSARGPPSGLTRGGQYF
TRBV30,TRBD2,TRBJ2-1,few,TGTGCCTGGAGGGGTGGGACTAGCGGGAAAAGGGACAATGAGCAGTTCTTC,CAWRGGTSGKRDNEQFF
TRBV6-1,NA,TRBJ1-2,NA,TGTGCCAGCAGCAGTGACGGTCCTGGCTACACCTTC,CASSSDGPGYTF
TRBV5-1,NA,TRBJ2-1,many,TGCGCCAGCAGCTTGGCCCGGGGCTCCTACAATGAGCAGTTCTTC,CASSLARGSYNEQFF
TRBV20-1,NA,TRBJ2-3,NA,TGCAGTGCTAGAAACCCGAGCACAGATACGCAGTATTTT,CSARNPSTDTQYF
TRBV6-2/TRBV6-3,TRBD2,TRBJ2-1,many,TGTGCCAGCAGTTACCGTAGCGGGAACCACTACAATGAGCAGTTCTTC,CASSYRSGNHYNEQFF
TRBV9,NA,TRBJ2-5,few,TGTGCCAGCAGCGCGGACCCGTACCAAGAGACCCAGTACTTC,CASSADPYQETQYF
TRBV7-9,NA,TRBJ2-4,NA,TGTGCCAGCAGCAAAGCGGACGCTAGGTCGTACTTC,CASSKADARSYF
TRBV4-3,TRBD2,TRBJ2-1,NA,TGCGCCAGCAGCCAAGATCCCCCGGGACTAGCGGGCTACAATGAGCAGTTCTTC,CASSQDPPGLAGYNEQFF
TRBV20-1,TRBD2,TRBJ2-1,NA,TGCAGTGCTAGAGATCCGGCTAGCGGCTCGTTCAATGAGCAGTTCTTC,CSARDPASGSFNEQFF
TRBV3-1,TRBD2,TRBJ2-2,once,TGTGCCAGCAGCAACAGCGGGGGGGCCGGGGAGCTGTTTTTT,CASSNSGGAGELFF
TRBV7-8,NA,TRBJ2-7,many,TGTGCCAGCAGCTCCCTCCGGGTTTATTACTACGAGCAGTACTTC,CASSSLRVYYYEQYF
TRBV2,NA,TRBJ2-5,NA,TGTGCCAGCAGTCATTGGGGAGCGATCCAAGAGACCCAGTACTTC,CASSHWGAIQETQYF
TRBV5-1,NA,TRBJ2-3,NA,TGCGCCAGCAGCTGGACAGACACAAACACAGATACGCAGTATTTT,CASSWTDTNTDTQYF
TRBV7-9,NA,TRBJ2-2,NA,TGTGCCAGCAGCCAGAGACTCCACGGGAACACCGGGGAGCTGTTTTTT,CASSQRLHGNTGELFF
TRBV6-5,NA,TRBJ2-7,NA,TGTGCCAGCAGTTACTCCACTAGTTCCTACGAGCAGTACTTC,CASSYSTSSYEQYF
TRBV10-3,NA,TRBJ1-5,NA,TGTGCCATCAGTGGGAGGTTAGGTCAGCCCCAGCATTTT,CAISGRLGQPQHF
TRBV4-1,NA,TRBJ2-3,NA,TGCGCCAGCAGCCAACAATATAGCACAGATACGCAGTATTTT,CASSQQYSTDTQYF
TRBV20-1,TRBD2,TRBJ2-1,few,TGCAGTGCTAGAGGGACTAGCGACAATGAGCAGTTCTTC,CSARGTSDNEQFF
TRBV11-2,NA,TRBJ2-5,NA,TGTGCCAGCACCCTACTCATGGGGAAGGGAGAGACCCAGTACTTC,CASTLLMGKGETQYF
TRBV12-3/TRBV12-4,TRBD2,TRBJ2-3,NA,TGTGCCAGCAGTTTGGTTCTAGCGGGGGGGAGTGGTACGCAGTATTTT,CASSLVLAGGSGTQYF
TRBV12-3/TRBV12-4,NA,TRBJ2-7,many,TGTGCCAGCAGCCCCTGGCAGGGCGACGAGCAGTACTTC,CASSPWQGDEQYF
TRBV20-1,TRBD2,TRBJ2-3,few,TGCTGTGCTAGATCGCCTTATAGCGGGGCGAGCACAGATACGCAGTATTTT,CCARSPYSGASTDTQYF
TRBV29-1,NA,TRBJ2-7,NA,TGCAGCGTTGGAAGGGACTACGAGCAGTACTTC,CSVGRDYEQYF
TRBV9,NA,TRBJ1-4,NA,TGTGCCAGCAGCGGTCACAGTGCAACTAATGAAAAACTGTTTTTT,CASSGHSATNEKLFF
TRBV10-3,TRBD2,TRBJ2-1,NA,TGTGCCATCAGTGATAAAACCCCTTTCGGGGGGGGCTACAATGAGCAGTTCTTC,CAISDKTPFGGGYNEQFF
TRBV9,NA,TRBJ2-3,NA,TGTGCCAGCAGCGTAGGGGTAGATACGCAGTATTTT,CASSVGVDTQYF
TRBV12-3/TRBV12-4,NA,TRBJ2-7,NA,TGTGCCAGCAGAGGGATCTCCTACGAGCAGTACTTC,CASRGISYEQYF
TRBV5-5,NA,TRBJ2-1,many,TGTGCCAGCAGCCGGACTGGTAGCTCCTACAATGAGCAGTTCTTC,CASSRTGSSYNEQFF
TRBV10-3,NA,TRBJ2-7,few,TGTGCCATCAGTGAGTCGATTAACGAGCAGTACTTC,CAISESINEQYF
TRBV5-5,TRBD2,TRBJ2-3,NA,TGTGCCAGCACCCTGCTAGCGGGGGGCGGAGATACGCAGTATTTT,CASTLLAGGGDTQYF